This passage covers 6 T cell receptor beta chains from one sample sequenced in a study of OX40 agonist ivuxolimab in advanced cancers. To prepare the library, the immunoSEQ multiplex PCR assay was applied. The source is immuneACCESS, and TCRdb retained only in-frame sequences with V and J called. Part of the clones is not carried over; for the studies checked, unresolved V genes explain less than half of this, and the remainder is unexplained. A total of more than 100,000 clones appear in this sample, just over 90% of them only once. The ten biggest clones cover approximately 0.93% of the sample. Sequenced here: CD4+ or CD8+ T cells sorted from blood, sampled in a trial of the OX40 agonist ivuxolimab. These receptors came from an adult with an advanced solid tumor such as melanoma, head and neck, liver or kidney cancer.

The gene calls are TRBV5-1 and TRBJ2-1; 7 nucleotides align to TRBD2. The CDR3 runs 15 residues. After removal of 1 base from V and 4 bases from J, the junction contained 5 bases not matched to a gene. Germline-derived CDR1 and CDR2 are SGHRS and YFSETQ. CDR3 protein: CASSLSSGLYNEQFF. The CDR3 DNA follows: TGCGCCAGCAGCTTGAGTAGCGGGCTATACAATGAGCAGTTCTTC.

The chain recombines TRBV30 with TRBJ2-7; the D gene could be TRBD1 or TRBD2 (5 bases each). Germline V CDR1 and CDR2: GTSNPN, SVGIG (reference sequence). V lost 8 bases and J lost 4, with 18 bases in between. The CDR3 is 13 residues long. CDR3 sequence (DNA): TGTGCCCTACGAAGGGGAGAAGGGTACGAGCAGTACTTC. Protein product: CALRRGEGYEQYF.

The J gene is TRBJ2-7, the V gene TRBV7-2, with D possibly matching TRBD2 (6 bases). Trimming took off 1 base at V and 0 bases at J, with 13 bases between the two ends. Germline V gene lookup returns CDR1 SGHTA and CDR2 FQGNSA. The CDR3 runs to 16 residues. CDR3 protein: CASSLVADGSSYEQYF. As DNA, the CDR3 is TGTGCCAGCAGCTTAGTAGCGGACGGCAGCTCCTACGAGCAGTACTTC. Based on the CDR3 plus reference TRBV7-2 and TRBJ2-7, the full variable domain is GAGVSQSPSNKVTEKGKDVELRCDPISGHTALYWYRQSLGQGLEFLIYFQGNSAPDKSGLPSDRFSAERTGGSVSTLTIQRTQQEDSAVYLCASSLVADGSSYEQYFGPGTRLTVT.

The genes are TRBV12-5 and TRBJ1-4; 7 positions match TRBD1. Per the germline V gene, CDR1 is LGHNT and CDR2 is FRNRAP. The junction had 5 bases not matched to a gene; V was cut back by 0 bases and J by 4 bases. This CDR3 spans 16 amino acids. As DNA, the CDR3 is TGTGCTAGTGGTTTGGTCTCGGACAGGTATAATGAAAAACTGTTTTTT. Amino acid sequence: CASGLVSDRYNEKLFF.

This chain uses TRBV11-2 with TRBJ1-1, with D hard to call. CDR1 and CDR2 from the germline V gene are SGHAT and FQNNGV. V lost 2 bases and J lost 6, with 10 bases in between. The CDR3 is made up of 13 amino acids. The CDR3, as DNA: TGTGCCAGCAGCTTAAGTGTAAGAGCTGAAGCTTTCTTT. Translation gives CASSLSVRAEAFF. Full variable domain (outside the CDR3, taken from reference TRBV11-2 and TRBJ1-1): EAGVAQSPRYKIIEKRQSVAFWCNPISGHATLYWYQQILGQGPKLLIQFQNNGVVDDSQLPKDRFSAERLKGVDSTLKIQPAKLEDSAVYLCASSLSVRAEAFFGQGTRLTVV.

Written as DNA, the CDR3 is TGTGCCAGCAGCTCAGACAGGGGGCAAGATACGCAGTATTTT. Its translation: CASSSDRGQDTQYF. The rearrangement links TRBV7-2 to TRBJ2-3; 10 nucleotides align to TRBD1. The trim removed 4 bases at V and 5 bases at J, leaving 3 bases unmatched. This CDR3 is 14 amino acids long. Germline V CDR1 and CDR2: SGHTA, FQGNSA.